The rows below give T cell receptor beta chains drawn from one sample of a study of T cell responses to AZD1222 COVID-19 vaccine. Generated by immunoSEQ multiplex PCR, the TCRdb table keeps only in-frame clones and is missing some. This sample carries 90,000 to 140,000 clones, roughly nine tenths of them seen once, and the ten largest clones take around 45%. The sample was peripheral blood, taken 28 days after the second AZD1222 dose. The receptors stem from an adult who received the AZD1222 COVID-19 vaccine. Each CDR3 is given with its conserved first and last residue. A D gene is named only where the DNA matches it firmly. A clone size is listed for some rows: how often the clone was seen (once, few, many), or a class if it is expanded.

V gene	J gene	D gene	clone size	CDR3 DNA	CDR3 protein
TRBV6-6	TRBJ2-1	TRBD2	.	TGTGCCAGCAGTTACTCACTAGCGGCTTCCTACAATGAGCAGTTCTTC	CASSYSLAASYNEQFF
TRBV7-2	TRBJ2-7	TRBD2	.	TGTGCCAGCAGCTTAGCGCGGGGGAACTACGAGCAGTACTTC	CASSLARGNYEQYF
TRBV11-2	TRBJ2-2	.	.	TGTGCCAGCAGCTTAGAAGGGGGTGGCACCGGGGAGCTGTTTTTT	CASSLEGGGTGELFF
TRBV13	TRBJ2-1	TRBD2	once	TGTGCCAGCAGCTTATCCGGGACTAGCCGGTCGGATGAGCAGTTCTTC	CASSLSGTSRSDEQFF
TRBV6-4	TRBJ2-3	.	.	TGTGCCAGCAGTGACTCAGATTCAGATACGCAGTATTTT	CASSDSDSDTQYF
TRBV28	TRBJ1-2	.	.	TGTGCCAGCAGTTTCCGACAGGCTGGCTACACCTTC	CASSFRQAGYTF
TRBV7-2	TRBJ2-1	.	few	TGTGCCAGCAGCTTCGACAGGAGCACCTACAATGAGCAGTTCTTC	CASSFDRSTYNEQFF
TRBV10-1	TRBJ2-2	.	.	TGCGCCAGCAGTGAGAACACCGGGGAGCTGTTTTTT	CASSENTGELFF
TRBV10-3	TRBJ2-7	TRBD1	.	TGTGCCATCGGACAGGGGCCAACGGTCGAGCAGTACTTC	CAIGQGPTVEQYF
TRBV7-3	TRBJ2-1	TRBD2	.	TGTGCCAGCAGCTTAACGGGAGGGGAGCAGTTCTTC	CASSLTGGEQFF
TRBV6-6	TRBJ1-1	.	once	TGTGGGTCGAAACGGGACACTGAAGCTTTCTTT	CGSKRDTEAFF
TRBV14	TRBJ2-5	.	.	TGTGCCAGCAGCCGTACTGGGCCAGAGACCCAGTACTTC	CASSRTGPETQYF
TRBV7-3	TRBJ2-4	TRBD2	.	TGTGCCAGCAGCCGGGGCTGGGGAGGGGAAAACATTCAGTACTTC	CASSRGWGGENIQYF
TRBV18	TRBJ1-1	.	.	TGTGCCAGCTCACCGCCAGGACGTGGGGGCACTGAAGCTTTCTTT	CASSPPGRGGTEAFF
TRBV9	TRBJ2-3	.	.	TGTGCCAGCAGCGTAACTCGCGGTGGCACAGATACGCAGTATTTT	CASSVTRGGTDTQYF
TRBV9	TRBJ2-5	.	few	TGTGCCAGCAGCCTATTAAGCGGGGAGACCCAGTACTTC	CASSLLSGETQYF
TRBV5-1	TRBJ1-2	TRBD1	.	TGCGCCAGCAGCGCTGCCGGGACAGGGGTCGGAGGCTACACCTTC	CASSAAGTGVGGYTF
TRBV15	TRBJ2-2	TRBD2	.	TGTGCCACCAGGAACCCCGGACTAGCGGGAGTTAACGGGGAGCTGTTTTTT	CATRNPGLAGVNGELFF
TRBV19	TRBJ1-6	TRBD1	.	TGTGCCAGTAGTCCTCCGGGACAGGTTAATTCACCCCTCCACTTT	CASSPPGQVNSPLHF
TRBV5-1	TRBJ2-5	TRBD2	.	TGCGCCAGCAGCTTGAGAACCCTGCCGGGAGGGGAGACCCAGTACTTC	CASSLRTLPGGETQYF
TRBV11-2	TRBJ1-2	.	few	TGTGCCAGCAGCTCTGACTCCTATGGCTACACCTTC	CASSSDSYGYTF
TRBV7-9	TRBJ1-3	.	.	TGTGCCAGCAGCCAACAGGGAAGTGGAAACACCATATATTTT	CASSQQGSGNTIYF
TRBV11-2	TRBJ2-1	.	.	TGTGCCAGCAGGTTTAATCAGCGCCAGGGGCGGGATGAGCAGTTCTTC	CASRFNQRQGRDEQFF
TRBV29-1	TRBJ1-1	.	.	TGCAGCGGTTCTATCGTGAACACTGAAGCTTTCTTT	CSGSIVNTEAFF
TRBV3-1/TRBV3-2	TRBJ2-1	TRBD2	.	TGTGCCAGCAGCCAAGATTTGGTTAGCGGGAGGGCCTTGGGGTTCTTC	CASSQDLVSGRALGFF
TRBV2	TRBJ2-7	.	.	TGTGCCAGCAGTGACCAGCCCTACGAGCAGTACTTC	CASSDQPYEQYF